This TCR beta chain is drawn from a study of OX40 agonist ivuxolimab in advanced cancers. The V gene lost 10 bases and the J gene lost 3 bases, with 12 bases spanning the gap. Germline lookup yields CDR1 SEHNR and CDR2 FQNEAQ (reference sequence). The CDR3 spans 13 residues. Assay: immunoSEQ multiplex PCR; the TCRdb copy retains only in-frame clones and omits some. The repertoire holds nearly 85,000 clones, with around 85% as singletons. Patients with autoimmune history or systemic immunosuppression were excluded. Blood samples were obtained at baseline, cycle 4 day 1, and cycle 7 day 1. This clone was observed a single time.

This TCR came from an adult with an advanced solid tumor such as melanoma, head and neck, liver or kidney cancer. This chain uses TRBV7-9 with TRBJ2-2; D remains unclear. The source was CD4+ or CD8+ T cells sorted from blood, collected in a trial of the OX40 agonist ivuxolimab. This chain's CDR3 is CATTSAYTGELFF. DNA of the CDR3: TGTGCCACCACATCGGCGTACACCGGGGAGCTGTTTTTT.